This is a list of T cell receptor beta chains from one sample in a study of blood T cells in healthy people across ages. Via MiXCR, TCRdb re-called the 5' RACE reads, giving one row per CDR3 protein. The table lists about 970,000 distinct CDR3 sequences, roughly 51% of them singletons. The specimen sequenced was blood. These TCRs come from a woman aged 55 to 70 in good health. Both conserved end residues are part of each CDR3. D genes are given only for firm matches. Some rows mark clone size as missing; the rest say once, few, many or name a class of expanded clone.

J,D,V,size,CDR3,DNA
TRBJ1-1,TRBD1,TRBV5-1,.,CASSRDRGRLNTEAFF,TGCGCCAGCAGTAGGGACAGGGGGCGGTTGAACACTGAAGCTTTCTTT
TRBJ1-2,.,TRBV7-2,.,CASSPGGSRGNYGYTF,TGTGCCAGCAGCCCCGGAGGTAGTCGGGGCAACTATGGCTACACCTTC
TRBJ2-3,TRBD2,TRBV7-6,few,CASSPSGSRTDTQYF,TGTGCCAGCAGCCCTAGCGGGAGCCGCACAGATACGCAGTATTTT
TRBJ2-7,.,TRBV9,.,CASSVGTSTYEQYF,TGTGCCAGCAGCGTAGGGACCTCCACCTACGAGCAGTACTTC
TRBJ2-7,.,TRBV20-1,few,CSARDTGTSYEQYF,TGCAGTGCTAGAGATACAGGGACGTCCTACGAGCAGTACTTC
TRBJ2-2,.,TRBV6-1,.,CASSKQLEVSGELFF,TGTGCCAGCAGTAAACAGTTGGAGGTATCTGGGGAGCTGTTTTTT
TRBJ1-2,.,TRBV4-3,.,CASSQVGGYGYGYTF,TGCGCCAGCAGCCAAGTGGGGGGCTATGGCTATGGCTACACCTTC
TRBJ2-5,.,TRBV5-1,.,CASSPGGRGQETQYF,TGCGCCAGCAGCCCCGGTGGCAGGGGACAAGAGACCCAGTACTTC
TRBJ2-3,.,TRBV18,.,CASSRGLLGGTDTQYF,TGTGCCAGCTCACGTGGACTTTTGGGCGGCACGGATACGCAGTATTTT
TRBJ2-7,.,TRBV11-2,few,CASSLGRIEQYF,TGTGCCAGCAGCTTAGGTAGGATCGAGCAGTACTTC